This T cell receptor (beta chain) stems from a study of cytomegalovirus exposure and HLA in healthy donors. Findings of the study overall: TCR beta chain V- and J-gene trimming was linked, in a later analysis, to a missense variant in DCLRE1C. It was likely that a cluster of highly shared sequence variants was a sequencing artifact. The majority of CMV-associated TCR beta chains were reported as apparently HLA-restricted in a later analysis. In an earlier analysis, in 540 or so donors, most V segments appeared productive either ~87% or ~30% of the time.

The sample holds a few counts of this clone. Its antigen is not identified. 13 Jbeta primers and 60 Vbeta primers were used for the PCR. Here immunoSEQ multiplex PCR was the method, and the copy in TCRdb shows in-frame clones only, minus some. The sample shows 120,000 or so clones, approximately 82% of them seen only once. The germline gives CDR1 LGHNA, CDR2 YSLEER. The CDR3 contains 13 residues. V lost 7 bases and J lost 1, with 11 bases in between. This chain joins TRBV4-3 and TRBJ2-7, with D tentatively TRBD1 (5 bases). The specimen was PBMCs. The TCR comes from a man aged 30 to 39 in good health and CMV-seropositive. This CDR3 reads CASNRRGSYEQYF. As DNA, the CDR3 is TGCGCCAGCAATAGAAGGGGTTCCTACGAGCAGTACTTC.